This TCR beta chain is from a study of blood T cell repertoires in COVID-19. Study summary: Researchers got acute and convalescent COVID-19 samples from the United States, Italy and Spain. T cells, B-cell-depleted T cells, or PBMCs provided the cDNA or gDNA that served as material.

CDR3 length: 13 amino acids. Germline CDR1 LGHDT, CDR2 YNNKEL (reference sequence). Germline trimming cut 8 bases from V and 5 bases from J; bases unmatched to any gene: 4. TCRdb keeps only in-frame clones here, not all; method: immunoSEQ multiplex PCR. The table records 65,000 to 80,000 clones, about 88% of them present only once. The sample comprised peripheral blood. J is TRBJ1-2 and V is TRBV3-1 (or the pseudogene TRBV3-2); 11 bases line up with TRBD1. This clonotype originated in a man aged 65-85 years with active or convalescent COVID-19. In DNA form, the CDR3 reads TGTGCCAGCCAGGGACAGGGGGGTTATGGCTACACCTTC. Encoded protein: CASQGQGGYGYTF.